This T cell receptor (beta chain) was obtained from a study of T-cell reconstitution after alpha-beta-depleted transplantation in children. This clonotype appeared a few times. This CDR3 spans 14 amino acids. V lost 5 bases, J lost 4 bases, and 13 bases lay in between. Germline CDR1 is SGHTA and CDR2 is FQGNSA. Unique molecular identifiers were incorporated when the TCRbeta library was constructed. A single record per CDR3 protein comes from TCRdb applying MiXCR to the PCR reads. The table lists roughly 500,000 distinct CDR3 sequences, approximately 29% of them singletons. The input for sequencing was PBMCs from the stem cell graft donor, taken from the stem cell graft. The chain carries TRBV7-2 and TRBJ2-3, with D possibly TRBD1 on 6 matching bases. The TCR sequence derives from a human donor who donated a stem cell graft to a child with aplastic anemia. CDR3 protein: CASSIYRDADTQYF. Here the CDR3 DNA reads TGTGCCAGCAGCATTTACAGGGACGCAGATACGCAGTATTTT.